Each of the 16 T cell receptor beta chains below was sequenced from the same sample in a study of T cell repertoires in cytomegalovirus infection. Antigens of these TCRs are unknown. TCRdb used MiXCR to reprocess the reads, holding one entry per CDR3 protein. The repertoire holds 350,000 to 400,000 distinct CDR3 sequences, about 34% seen once, with roughly 13% in the top ten. The sequencing used cultured PBMCs, collected from culture after CMV antigen stimulation. The receptors here all came from a human donor in good health (CMV status not recorded). Some clones in this sample may be carry-over from other donors' samples.

This clonotype was seen only a few times. CDR3 in DNA: TGTGCCAGCAGTTATCTGGCTAGCGGAAAGATATACAATGAGCAGTTCTTC. Its translation is CASSYLASGKIYNEQFF. The chain carries TRBV6-2 or TRBV6-3 and TRBJ2-1; 7 bases fit TRBD2. The CDR3 is 17 amino acids. Germline CDR1 MNHEY, CDR2 SVGEGT. Trimming cost V 3 bases and J 4 bases; bases outside gene matches: 12.

This chain uses TRBV6-2 or TRBV6-3 with TRBJ2-7; D is unclear. The CDR3 has 12 amino acids. Trimming removed 2 bases at V and 6 bases at J, with 8 bases between. Germline V gene data show CDR1 as MNHEY and CDR2 as SVGEGT. CDR3 loop: CASSYTPGEQYV. For the CDR3, the DNA is TGTGCCAGCAGTTACACCCCCGGCGAGCAGTACGTC.

The chain combines TRBV30 with TRBJ1-4; TRBD1 might be the D (6 bases). The germline V gene encodes CDR1 GTSNPN and CDR2 SVGIG (reference sequence). This CDR3 is built from 14 residues. V was shortened by 3 bases and J by 10 bases, with 18 bases between the two germline ends. DNA for the CDR3: TGTGCCTGGAGCCTTGACAGGTTTGGGGGAAAACTGTTTTTT. It yields the protein CAWSLDRFGGKLFF.

This clonotype was observed a handful of times. The chain employs TRBV12-3 or TRBV12-4 and TRBJ2-1; 11 bases line up with TRBD2. V shed 4 bases, J shed 0 bases, and the junction held 5 bases outside the gene matches. CDR3 length: 17 residues. CDR3 region: CASSSRLAGSSYNEQFF. The DNA of the CDR3 is TGTGCCAGCAGTTCCCGACTAGCGGGAAGCTCCTACAATGAGCAGTTCTTC.

The V call is TRBV24-1, the J call TRBJ1-4, with D possibly TRBD1 on 6 matching bases. V was trimmed by 2 bases and J by 2 bases, leaving 20 bases between them. Germline CDR1 reads KGHDR; CDR2 reads SFDVKD. CDR3 size: 19 residues. The CDR3 DNA sequence: TGTGCCACCAGTGATTCACCGGGACGCTCAACAGGGACTAATGAAAAACTGTTTTTT. Protein sequence: CATSDSPGRSTGTNEKLFF.

This clonotype was detected a few times. The chain combines TRBV28 with TRBJ2-7; D is unresolved. Germline V gene sequence: CDR1 MDHEN, CDR2 SYDVKM. V lost 5 bases and J 0 bases, leaving 14 bases between the germline ends. This CDR3 has 15 residues. The CDR3 nucleotides are TGTGCCAGCAGTCCCGCGGCCGGCCTCTCCTACGAGCAGTACTTC. Its translation: CASSPAAGLSYEQYF.

The chain uses TRBV7-9 and TRBJ2-5; possible D gene TRBD1, 5 bases. V was cut by 1 base and J by 7 bases, with 10 bases left in between. This CDR3 region has 13 residues. In germline, CDR1 is SEHNR, CDR2 FQNEAQ (reference sequence). CDR3: CASSLEGVVTQYF. In nucleotides, the CDR3 is TGTGCCAGCAGCTTAGAAGGGGTGGTGACCCAGTACTTC.

The table lists this clonotype with a few counts. The rearrangement links TRBV7-8 to TRBJ2-7, with 7 bases identical to TRBD2. Trimming at V came to 4 bases and at J to 2 bases, leaving 8 bases not matched to a gene. The length of the CDR3 is 15 residues. Per germline, CDR1 SGHVS and CDR2 FQNEAQ. CDR3 amino acids: CASSSQSAGPYEQYF. CDR3 nucleotide sequence: TGTGCCAGCAGCTCCCAGTCAGCGGGACCCTACGAGCAGTACTTC. Combining the CDR3 with reference TRBV7-8 and TRBJ2-7 gives the whole variable domain GAGVSQSPRYKVAKRGQDVALRCDPISGHVSLFWYQQALGQGPEFLTYFQNEAQLDKSGLPSDRFFAERPEGSVSTLKIQRTQQEDSAVYLCASSSQSAGPYEQYFGPGTRLTVT.

This sequence joins TRBV4-1 and TRBJ1-1; 8 bases are shared with TRBD1. CDR1 is MGHRA and CDR2 is YSYEKL in the germline V gene. The CDR3 runs 14 residues. V was pared by 0 bases and J by 9 bases, with 6 bases of the junction left unmatched. The CDR3 DNA reads TGCGCCAGCAGCCAAGATACGACAGGGGTTCAAGCTTTCTTT. Translated, it gives CASSQDTTGVQAFF.

This sequence joins TRBV12-3 or TRBV12-4 and TRBJ1-5; D not resolved. This CDR3 comprises 16 residues. Trimming shortened V by 1 base and J by 3 bases, and 13 bases separated the two germline ends. The CDR3 is CASSLGVTSLNQPQHF. The CDR3 coding sequence is TGTGCCAGCAGTTTAGGAGTGACGAGCCTCAATCAGCCCCAGCATTTT.

Many counts were recorded for this clonotype. The rearrangement links TRBV7-2 to TRBJ2-5; no clear D gene. Germline lookup yields CDR1 SGHTA and CDR2 FQGNSA. The V end was cut by 5 bases, the J end by 7 bases, with 11 bases between. The CDR3 length is 12 residues. CDR3 in amino acids: CASSIDMGTQYF. The CDR3 DNA is TGTGCCAGCAGCATTGACATGGGGACCCAGTACTTC. Full variable domain (remainder filled in from reference TRBV7-2 and TRBJ2-5): GAGVSQSPSNKVTEKGKDVELRCDPISGHTALYWYRQSLGQGLEFLIYFQGNSAPDKSGLPSDRFSAERTGGSVSTLTIQRTQQEDSAVYLCASSIDMGTQYFGPGTRLLVL.

This chain connects TRBV6-1 to TRBJ2-3; D is undetermined. Between the trimmed V and J ends, which lost 8 bases and 7 bases, there was a span of 10 bases. Looked up from germline, CDR1 is MNHNS and CDR2 is SASEGT. The CDR3 covers 11 residues. The CDR3 region is CASARLNTQYF. Written as DNA, the CDR3 is TGTGCCAGCGCCAGGCTTAATACGCAGTATTTT.

The rearrangement uses TRBV7-3 and TRBJ2-3; D possibly corresponds to TRBD1 (6 bases). This CDR3 comprises 14 residues. V lost 1 base, J lost 4 bases, and 9 bases lay in between. Per the germline V gene, CDR1 is SGHTA and CDR2 is FQGTGA. CDR3 DNA: TGTGCCAGCAGCTTAATGGGACATCCAGATACGCAGTATTTT. This sequence encodes CASSLMGHPDTQYF.

The chain has TRBV4-1 and TRBJ1-6; D unclear. The CDR3 loop spans 15 amino acids. Germline lookup yields CDR1 MGHRA and CDR2 YSYEKL. V shed 0 bases and J shed 0 bases, with 3 bases lying between them. The DNA of the CDR3 is TGCGCCAGCAGCCAAGAAAACTCCTATAATTCACCCCTCCACTTT. Translation: CASSQENSYNSPLHF.

The CDR3 DNA sequence: TGTGCCAGCAGTTTGGAACAGGCCCTCGGCGGCTACACCTTC. Translated, it gives CASSLEQALGGYTF. The rearrangement links TRBV28 to TRBJ1-2; TRBD1 might be the D (5 bases). Germline CDR1 reads MDHEN; CDR2 reads SYDVKM. The CDR3 length is 14 residues. V was trimmed by 3 bases and J by 8 bases, leaving 16 bases between them.

The chain has TRBV7-2 and TRBJ1-3, with D unclear. The CDR3 sequence is 16 residues long. Germline CDR1 reads SGHTA; CDR2 reads FQGNSA. V gave up 1 base and J gave up 0 bases, with 10 bases separating them. DNA of the CDR3: TGTGCCAGCAGCTTAGGAGTTGCGAGCTCTGGAAACACCATATATTTT. Translation: CASSLGVASSGNTIYF.